The clone carrying this T cell receptor (beta chain) showed up just once. The antigen is not known. Here immunoSEQ multiplex PCR was the method, and the copy in TCRdb shows in-frame clones only, minus some. The table has about 40,000 clones, 91% seen once. The CDR3 runs to 16 residues. CDR1 is SNHLY and CDR2 is FYNNEI in the germline V gene. With V trimmed by 5 bases and J by 0 bases, 6 bases remained unmatched. These data come from a study of graft-versus-host responses after intestinal transplantation. Across the study: Isolated intestinal, liver-intestinal, or multivisceral transplants were what recipients had. All of the recipients had induction that used anti-thymocyte globulin, then tacrolimus and steroids for two to four years.

Findings and caveats of the study: Early HvG declines after transplant were associated with peak circulating GvH clone levels.

The origin of this receptor is a human patient who received an intestinal transplant, so some T cells may come from the graft donor. V is TRBV2 and J is TRBJ1-3, with TRBD1 matching 8 bases. The sample here was PBMCs, taken 314 days after intestinal transplant. CDR3 nucleotide sequence: TGTGCCAGCAGTTACGACAGGGGAGACTCTGGAAACACCATATATTTT. This sequence encodes CASSYDRGDSGNTIYF.